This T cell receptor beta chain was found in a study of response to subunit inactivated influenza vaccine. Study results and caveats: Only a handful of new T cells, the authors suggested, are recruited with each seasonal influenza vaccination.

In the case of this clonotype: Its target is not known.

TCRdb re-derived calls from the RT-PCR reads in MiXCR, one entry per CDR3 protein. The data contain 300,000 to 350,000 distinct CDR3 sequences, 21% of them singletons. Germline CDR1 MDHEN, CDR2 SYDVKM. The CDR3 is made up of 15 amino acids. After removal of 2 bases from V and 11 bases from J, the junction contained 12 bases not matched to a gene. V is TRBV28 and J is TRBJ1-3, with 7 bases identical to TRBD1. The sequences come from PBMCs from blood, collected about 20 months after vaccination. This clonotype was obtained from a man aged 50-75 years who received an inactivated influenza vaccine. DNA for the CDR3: TGTGCCAGCAGTTTAGAAGACAGGGACCTCTCGGCCATATATTTT. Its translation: CASSLEDRDLSAIYF.